This T cell receptor (beta chain) comes out of a study of T cell clonotyping in hematopoietic cell transplantation. Specified time point: recipient sample about 28 days before transplant, after cytoreduction. There are 15 residues in the CDR3. V lost 6 bases and J lost 2, with 17 bases in between. Germline lookup yields CDR1 SGHRS and CDR2 YFSETQ. This clone was seen a handful of times. Produced via immunoSEQ multiplex PCR; TCRdb's table is partial and in-frame only. Of about 36,000 clones listed, roughly 94% are singletons. The gene calls are TRBV5-1 and TRBJ1-2; D gene ambiguous. Sample: peripheral blood mononuclear cells, taken before stem cell transplant. The source of this sequence is a man aged 35-49 years with chronic myeloid leukemia. Some clones in this sample may be carry-over from other donors' samples. Here the CDR3 reads CASKVIPEANYGYTF. In DNA form, the CDR3 reads TGCGCCAGCAAAGTCATCCCCGAGGCAAACTATGGCTACACCTTC.